Below, 7 T cell receptor beta chains from the same sample are listed, as sequenced in a study of naive and memory T cell subsets. The beta constant-region primer was an equimolar mix of two oligonucleotides covering TRBC1 and TRBC2. TCRdb used MiXCR to reprocess the UMI-ligation and nested PCR reads, holding one entry per CDR3 protein. Counted here are approximately 140,000 distinct CDR3 sequences, about 18% occurring once; the ten biggest clones make up 0.14% to 0.15%. Sequenced: naive CD4+ T cells from blood. The receptors come from a human donor in good health.

The table lists this clonotype with many counts. The chain is built from TRBV3-1 and TRBJ2-1, with D hard to call. V gave up 1 base and J gave up 4 bases, with 11 bases separating them. This CDR3 is built from 15 residues. CDR1 LGHDT and CDR2 YNNKEL come from the germline V gene (reference sequence). The DNA of the CDR3 is TGTGCCAGCAGCCAAGGTTTGTTAGATTACAATGAGCAGTTCTTC. Translated, it gives CASSQGLLDYNEQFF.

The J gene is TRBJ2-1, the V gene TRBV9, with 13 bases aligning to TRBD2. The CDR3 covers 16 residues. CDR1 is SGDLS and CDR2 is YYNGEE in the germline V gene. The junction had 5 bases not matched to a gene; V was cut back by 0 bases and J by 8 bases. This chain's CDR3 is CASSVGTSGRVDEQFF. CDR3 nucleotides: TGTGCCAGCAGCGTAGGGACTAGCGGGAGAGTGGATGAGCAGTTCTTC.

The sample holds a few counts of this clonotype. The chain recombines TRBV5-1 with TRBJ2-7; D is perhaps TRBD1 (6 bases). V was trimmed by 3 bases and J by 3 bases, leaving 16 bases between them. The CDR3 sequence is 15 residues long. Germline CDR1 is SGHRS and CDR2 is YFSETQ. DNA of the CDR3: TGCGCCAGCAGCTCAACCCCGGGCAGGGGCTACGAGCAGTACTTC. Amino acid sequence: CASSSTPGRGYEQYF.

This clonotype was seen a handful of times. This chain connects TRBV12-3 or TRBV12-4 to TRBJ2-1; the D is unclear. This CDR3 is 13 amino acids long. V lost 6 bases to trimming and J lost 0 bases, with 6 bases between them. The CDR3 sequence is CASRDHSYNEQFF. CDR3 nucleotide sequence: TGTGCCAGCAGGGACCACTCCTACAATGAGCAGTTCTTC.

The V call is TRBV18, the J call TRBJ2-2, with D perhaps TRBD2 (6 bases). This CDR3 comprises 15 residues. Germline assignment: CDR1 KGHSH and CDR2 LQKENI. Between the trimmed V and J ends, which lost 2 bases and 1 base, there was a span of 8 bases. CDR3 loop: CASSPGGMNTGELFF. The CDR3 DNA reads TGTGCCAGCTCACCAGGCGGGATGAACACCGGGGAGCTGTTTTTT. Filled out from reference TRBV18 and TRBJ2-2, the complete variable domain reads NAGVMQNPRHLVRRRGQEARLRCSPMKGHSHVYWYRQLPEEGLKFMVYLQKENIIDESGMPKERFSAEFPKEGPSILRIQQVVRGDSAAYFCASSPGGMNTGELFFGEGSRLTVL.

Here the CDR3 DNA reads TGTGCCAGCAGGCGTACACAGGGACCTGGCTACGAGCAGTACTTC. Encoded protein: CASRRTQGPGYEQYF. The rearrangement joins TRBV6-6 to TRBJ2-7; possible D gene TRBD1, 6 bases. Germline values: CDR1 MNHNY, CDR2 SVGAGI (reference sequence). The V and J ends lost 6 bases and 3 bases respectively, with 18 bases between them. This CDR3 region has 15 residues.

This clonotype was counted a few times. The chain recombines TRBV4-1 with TRBJ1-2; D is unclear. Trimming stripped 0 bases from V and 0 bases from J, with 11 bases between. This CDR3 has 16 amino acids. Germline V gene data show CDR1 as MGHRA and CDR2 as YSYEKL. This chain's CDR3 is CASSQDPATPNYGYTF. Here the CDR3 DNA reads TGCGCCAGCAGCCAAGACCCCGCGACACCTAACTATGGCTACACCTTC.